This T cell receptor (beta chain) comes out of a study of blood T cell repertoires in COVID-19. The wider study: Sources were T cells, B-cell-depleted T cells, or PBMCs; the material itself was cDNA or gDNA.

The germline V gene encodes CDR1 SGHTA and CDR2 FQGNSA. The CDR3 extends over 18 amino acids. The V and J ends lost 1 base and 1 base respectively, with 16 bases between them. Measured with immunoSEQ multiplex PCR; TCRdb has only the in-frame clones, and not every one. Of about 250,000 clones listed, almost 85% are singletons. Self-reported history from a screening survey and questionnaire set each donor's cohort. The source material was PBMCs or T cells enriched from blood (not recorded which). The chain combines TRBV7-2 with TRBJ1-4; D may be TRBD1 (5 bases). This TCR was sampled from a woman aged 45-60 years with acute COVID-19. The CDR3 loop reads CASSLVSFRVRTNEKLFF. CDR3 bases: TGTGCCAGCAGCTTAGTTTCCTTCAGGGTTCGAACTAATGAAAAACTGTTTTTT.